This T cell receptor (beta chain) was observed in a study of T cell repertoires in cytomegalovirus infection. TCRdb re-analysed the reads in MiXCR, keeping a single row per CDR3 protein. Of more than 500,000 distinct CDR3 sequences listed, approximately 17% are singletons. V shed 0 bases and J 4 bases; nucleotides not matched to a gene: 9. The germline V gene has CDR1 SGHNT and CDR2 YYREEE (reference sequence). CDR3 size: 16 residues. This clonotype was sampled from a human donor in good health (CMV status not recorded). Some clones in this sample may be carry-over from other donors' samples. Sequencing was performed on CD8+ T cells from PBMCs. V and J are TRBV5-4 and TRBJ2-7; TRBD2 aligns across 8 bases. The CDR3 region has the DNA TGTGCCAGCAGCTTGGGGTCGGCGGGAGGATGGTACGAGCAGTACTTC. Its translation is CASSLGSAGGWYEQYF.